The rows below give T cell receptor beta chains drawn from one sample of a study of cytomegalovirus exposure and HLA in healthy donors. Sequencing used immunoSEQ multiplex PCR; TCRdb keeps in-frame clones, though not all of them. The sample lists roughly 160,000 clones, around 80% occurring once. The sequenced material came from PBMCs. The receptors originated from a boy between 2 and 15 years old in good health and CMV-seronegative. Both conserved end residues are part of each CDR3. The order of the fields is CDR3 DNA, CDR3 protein, V gene, clone size, D gene, J gene. A D gene is named only where the DNA matches it firmly. Clone size is stated in some rows and not others, as once, few, many or a class when expanded.

DNA: TGTGCCAGCAGCACAACCTCTTCCTACGAGCAGTACTTC
CDR3: CASSTTSSYEQYF
V: TRBV11-2
size: -
D: -
J: TRBJ2-7

DNA: TGTGCCAGCGCGCTCGGCTATGGCTACACCTTC
CDR3: CASALGYGYTF
V: TRBV2
size: -
D: -
J: TRBJ1-2

DNA: TGTGCCAGCAGTTCCAGTTATGGCTACACCTTC
CDR3: CASSSSYGYTF
V: TRBV28
size: once
D: -
J: TRBJ1-2

DNA: TGTGCCTGGAGTATCATACAGAACACTGAAGCTTTCTTT
CDR3: CAWSIIQNTEAFF
V: TRBV30
size: once
D: -
J: TRBJ1-1

DNA: TGTGCCTGGAGCCGGGACAGGGATGGGTTAGGGGATGGCTACACCTTC
CDR3: CAWSRDRDGLGDGYTF
V: TRBV30
size: -
D: TRBD1
J: TRBJ1-2

DNA: TGTGCCAGCAGAGCCATGTTCCCGGCGGGTCAGCCCCAGCATTTT
CDR3: CASRAMFPAGQPQHF
V: TRBV6-5
size: -
D: -
J: TRBJ1-5

DNA: TGTGCCAGCAGGCAAACCGGGACTAGCGGCTACGAGCAGTACTTC
CDR3: CASRQTGTSGYEQYF
V: TRBV6-5
size: -
D: TRBD2
J: TRBJ2-7

DNA: TGTGCCAGCAGCGCCGTCCTTGTACTAGCGGGAACAGATACGCAGTATTTT
CDR3: CASSAVLVLAGTDTQYF
V: TRBV7-2
size: -
D: TRBD2
J: TRBJ2-3

DNA: TGTGCCAGCTCACCGGGACAGGGGGCAGATACGCAGTATTTT
CDR3: CASSPGQGADTQYF
V: TRBV18
size: -
D: TRBD1
J: TRBJ2-3

DNA: TGCGCCAGCAGCTTACGGGGGGGAACCTACGAGCAGTACTTC
CDR3: CASSLRGGTYEQYF
V: TRBV5-1
size: -
D: TRBD2
J: TRBJ2-7

DNA: TGTGCCAGCAGCTACGGGAGCGGCGATGAGCAGTTCTTC
CDR3: CASSYGSGDEQFF
V: TRBV7-3
size: -
D: -
J: TRBJ2-1

DNA: TGTGCCAGCAGCGTAGCGTCGGGGGGACTCTACGAGCAGTACTTC
CDR3: CASSVASGGLYEQYF
V: TRBV9
size: -
D: TRBD2
J: TRBJ2-7

DNA: TGTGCCAGCAGCATACAGGCCCGCTTTAACACTGAAGCTTTCTTT
CDR3: CASSIQARFNTEAFF
V: TRBV27
size: -
D: -
J: TRBJ1-1

DNA: TGTGCCAGCTCGGACTCGAGTCGGTACAATGAGCAGTTCTTC
CDR3: CASSDSSRYNEQFF
V: TRBV11-3
size: -
D: -
J: TRBJ2-1

DNA: TGCAGCGTTGTGATGGGGACTGTTGACTACGAGCAGTACTTC
CDR3: CSVVMGTVDYEQYF
V: TRBV29-1
size: -
D: -
J: TRBJ2-7

DNA: TGTGCCAGCAGCCCCCGGACAGCGGGGGTAGACGAGCAGTTCTTC
CDR3: CASSPRTAGVDEQFF
V: TRBV9
size: -
D: TRBD2
J: TRBJ2-1

DNA: TGTGCCAGTAGTCAGACCCTGTTGAGTCCCGACATACCCTATAATTCACCCCTCCACTTT
CDR3: CASSQTLLSPDIPYNSPLHF
V: TRBV19
size: -
D: -
J: TRBJ1-6

DNA: TGCGCCAGCAGCCAAGATTCTAGGCGTCTAGCGGCGATGAACACCGGGGAGCTGTTTTTT
CDR3: CASSQDSRRLAAMNTGELFF
V: TRBV4-1
size: -
D: TRBD2
J: TRBJ2-2

DNA: TGTGCCAGCAGTGCCCTGGGACAGGGGTGGGAGACCCAGTACTTC
CDR3: CASSALGQGWETQYF
V: TRBV5-5
size: -
D: TRBD1
J: TRBJ2-5

DNA: TGTGCCAGCAGTGATGCGGTTCTAAACGTAAATGAGCAGTTCTTC
CDR3: CASSDAVLNVNEQFF
V: TRBV2
size: few
D: -
J: TRBJ2-1

DNA: TGTGCCAGTAGTCCGCCGGGACAGGGGAACACTGAAGCTTTCTTT
CDR3: CASSPPGQGNTEAFF
V: TRBV19
size: -
D: TRBD1
J: TRBJ1-1

DNA: TGTGCCAGCAGGGGGGTGCGGGAGGGCCGCTACAATGAGCAGTTCTTC
CDR3: CASRGVREGRYNEQFF
V: TRBV25-1
size: -
D: TRBD2
J: TRBJ2-1

DNA: TGTGCCAGCAGTTACGGACAGGGAAATTCACCCCTCCACTTT
CDR3: CASSYGQGNSPLHF
V: TRBV6-5
size: once
D: TRBD1
J: TRBJ1-6

DNA: TGTGCCAGCAGCTTGGTAGTTCTAGCGGGAGCTCCCCATGAGCAGTTCTTC
CDR3: CASSLVVLAGAPHEQFF
V: TRBV5-4
size: few
D: TRBD2
J: TRBJ2-1

DNA: TGTGCCAGTAGCACCATGACAGCTTATAATTCACCCCTCCACTTT
CDR3: CASSTMTAYNSPLHF
V: TRBV19
size: -
D: -
J: TRBJ1-6

DNA: TGTGCCAGCAGCGTGACTAGCGGGGTTGGGGATGAGCAGTTCTTC
CDR3: CASSVTSGVGDEQFF
V: TRBV9
size: -
D: TRBD2
J: TRBJ2-1

DNA: TGTGCCAGCAGCTCTTTACGACTGGGACAGGGGTACACCGGGGAGCTGTTTTTT
CDR3: CASSSLRLGQGYTGELFF
V: TRBV11-2
size: -
D: TRBD1
J: TRBJ2-2

DNA: TGTGCCAGCAGAGCCGGGACAGAGAACACTGAAGCTTTCTTT
CDR3: CASRAGTENTEAFF
V: TRBV6-5
size: -
D: TRBD1
J: TRBJ1-1